This is a list of T cell receptor beta chains from one sample in a study of T cell responses to AZD1222 COVID-19 vaccine. Profiling relied on immunoSEQ multiplex PCR, and the TCRdb table lists in-frame clones only, not all of them. The sample holds tens of thousands of clones, 85% to 90% seen once. Here the sequenced sample was peripheral blood, taken on day 0 of MenACWY control vaccination. All receptors derive from an adult in good health. The conserved cysteine and the conserved F or W are not part of the CDR3 here. Each record gives: V gene, J gene, CDR3 protein.

>TRBV6-5|TRBJ1-2
ATPDRTKYGYT
>TRBV30|TRBJ1-4
AWSTETRANEKLF
>TRBV6-2/TRBV6-3|TRBJ1-6
ASSYTGGNSPLH
>TRBV2|TRBJ2-3
ASSITKGGLLGDTQY
>TRBV5-4|TRBJ2-3
ASSLDSGGATDTQY
>TRBV30|TRBJ2-1
AWSARGHEQF
>TRBV19|TRBJ2-7
ASSLTGSYEQY
>TRBV9|TRBJ2-3
ASSAGGTDTQY
>TRBV5-1|TRBJ1-6
ASSSQGRHNSPLH
>TRBV29-1|TRBJ2-2
SVERAFTGELF
>TRBV13|TRBJ2-7
ASSALGGAAYEQY
>TRBV4-1|TRBJ2-1
ASSQVGRRKKDNEQF
>TRBV6-5|TRBJ2-1
ASTKYVGDNEQF
>TRBV6-6|TRBJ1-4
ASSYFGGAEKLF
>TRBV7-3|TRBJ1-2
ASSLGSDFRSYGYT
>TRBV7-9|TRBJ2-3
ASSSLLSGSTDTQY
>TRBV28|TRBJ1-2
ASSLGQSRGGYT
>TRBV4-2|TRBJ1-2
ASSQDRVGGYGYT
>TRBV9|TRBJ1-3
ASSLGDGSGNTIY
>TRBV6-1|TRBJ2-7
ASGGPGVYEQY
>TRBV30|TRBJ1-5
AWSVGLVIGNQPQH
>TRBV4-2|TRBJ1-6
ASSQDLGPRDSPLH
>TRBV5-6|TRBJ1-1
ASSLATFSPNTEAF
>TRBV5-4|TRBJ2-3
ASSLERWGGTDTQY
>TRBV5-4|TRBJ2-7
ASSLGAVPNYEQY
>TRBV28|TRBJ2-4
ASSLLQGAVNIQY
>TRBV7-6|TRBJ1-6
ASSLGGSPLH
>TRBV11-3|TRBJ1-1
ASSPRDRGTEAF
>TRBV11-2|TRBJ1-4
ASSLGTLEKLF
>TRBV12-3/TRBV12-4|TRBJ2-3
ASRRDSADTQY
>TRBV7-9|TRBJ1-2
ASSLGQGGNYGYT
>TRBV5-1|TRBJ1-1
ASGDHTGENTEAF
>TRBV7-3|TRBJ2-1
ASSLFVNNEQF
>TRBV2|TRBJ1-5
ASSDQGYSNQPQH
>TRBV29-1|TRBJ1-2
SVQGANNYGYT
>TRBV5-1|TRBJ2-1
ASSLDGLSYNEQF
>TRBV9|TRBJ1-6
ASSVSGGRNSPLH
>TRBV7-9|TRBJ1-3
ASGKQGAAGNTIY
>TRBV3-1/TRBV3-2|TRBJ2-5
ASSPEWTSGQETQY
>TRBV7-9|TRBJ1-2
ASSNSGVPGYGYT
>TRBV7-9|TRBJ1-2
ASSLVGWGYT
>TRBV10-3|TRBJ2-1
AISESQGSYNEQF
>TRBV29-1|TRBJ1-1
SATELNLNTEAF
>TRBV5-6|TRBJ1-6
ASSSGLYNSPLH
>TRBV27|TRBJ1-5
ASGVGSNQPQH
>TRBV3-1/TRBV3-2|TRBJ2-4
ASSPDLAKNIQY
>TRBV4-2|TRBJ2-5
ASSRMPGQQETQY
>TRBV27|TRBJ2-3
ASSLGTGARTDTQY
>TRBV25-1|TRBJ1-6
ASSGTVREPLH
>TRBV25-1|TRBJ1-4
ASRGTLNEKLF
>TRBV5-4|TRBJ2-5
ASSLAQETQY